This T cell receptor beta chain was documented in a study of T cells expressing NK-cell markers. About the study: The TCR beta repertoires were obtained from sorted CD3+CD56+NKG2C+, CD3+CD56+NKG2C- and CD3+CD56-NKG2C+ T cells. Seven HCMV-seropositive donors and one seronegative donor made up the eight sequenced donors. Study-wide results and limits: Whether expanded NKG2C-expressing T cell clones recognize HCMV is unknown.

With respect to this clonotype: Its antigen is still unknown.

Template switching by 5'RACE with UMIs generated the TCR beta cDNA. No DNA is given; TCRdb re-called the 5' RACE reads and lists each CDR3 protein once. Its listing shows 500,000 to 700,000 distinct CDR3 sequences. CDR3 length: 12 residues. The TCR was taken from a man younger than 35 in good health. Sequencing was done on a sample of blood T cells: a sorted CD56 or NKG2C T cell subset, CD4+ or CD8+ T cells, or bulk PBMC T cells (not recorded which). The genes are TRBV12-3 or TRBV12-4 and TRBJ2-3. The CDR3 loop reads CASSLGWLEQYF.